This passage covers 26 T cell receptor beta chains from one sample sequenced in a study of blood T cell repertoires in COVID-19 (dated by TCRdb to between 2020 and 2021). The library was built by means of the immunoSEQ multiplex PCR assay. TCRdb carries this immuneACCESS record with in-frame sequences only. Its versions omit some clonotypes, under half of them owing to an unresolved V gene in the studies checked, with the rest unexplained. This sample has around 150,000 clones in its table, and approximately 80% of those were observed once. The ten largest clones represent roughly 4.7% of the sample. Sequenced: peripheral blood. All receptors come from a woman aged 45-65 years with acute or convalescent COVID-19.

In its sample, this clone was seen a few times. At one boundary the junction diverges from the germline segment, which might be a read error. Other DNA sequences in the sample encode the same CDR3. The chain has TRBV25-1 and TRBJ1-1, with 7 bases identical to TRBD1. Germline CDR1 MGHDK, CDR2 SYGVNS. The CDR3 contains 13 residues. The CDR3 nucleotides are TGTGCCAGCCGTGACAGGGACTTCACTGAAGCTTTCTTT. This translates into CASRDRDFTEAFF.

The genes are TRBV7-9 and TRBJ2-5; 7 bases map to TRBD2. The V segment lost 2 bases and the J segment 2 bases; nucleotides outside the gene matches: 2. This CDR3 region has 14 residues. CDR1 is SEHNR and CDR2 is FQNEAQ in the germline V gene (reference sequence). CDR3 nucleotide sequence: TGTGCCAGCAGCTTAACTAGCGATCAAGAGACCCAGTACTTC. Its translation: CASSLTSDQETQYF.

The chain carries TRBV30 and TRBJ2-1; 12 bases are a match to TRBD2. The CDR3 is 15 residues long. CDR1 and CDR2 (germline): GTSNPN, SVGIG (reference sequence). The V segment lost 4 bases and the J segment 10 bases; nucleotides outside the gene matches: 11. The DNA of the CDR3 is TGTGCCTGGACCGCCGGGACTAGCGGGCAAGCCGAGCAGTTCTTC. It specifies CAWTAGTSGQAEQFF.

With regard to this clone: Other nucleotide sequences from this sample produce the same CDR3. The rearrangement joins TRBV6-2 or TRBV6-3 to TRBJ2-1; 10 bases map to TRBD1. CDR1 and CDR2 from the germline V gene are MNHEY and SVGEGT. Germline trimming cut 2 bases from V and 6 bases from J; bases unmatched to any gene: 4. The length of the CDR3 is 15 residues. The CDR3 DNA reads as TGTGCCAGCAGTTACAGGGGGACAGGGGTCAATGAGCAGTTCTTC. Its protein product is CASSYRGTGVNEQFF.

This clone was counted a few times. This rearrangement joins TRBV7-2 to TRBJ2-7; maybe TRBD2 (5 bases). CDR3 length: 12 residues. The germline V gene encodes CDR1 SGHTA and CDR2 FQGNSA. Between the trimmed V and J ends, which lost 3 bases and 5 bases, there was a span of 8 bases. In nucleotides, the CDR3 is TGTGCCAGCAGCTTGGACTGGCACGAGCAGTACTTC. Translated, it gives CASSLDWHEQYF.

This clone has more than one count but fewer than ten. The rearrangement uses TRBV30 and TRBJ2-3; TRBD2 matches at 9 bases. This CDR3 is 14 amino acids long. Per germline, CDR1 GTSNPN and CDR2 SVGIG (reference sequence). Unmatched junction bases numbered 4, after V lost 0 bases and J lost 6 bases. CDR3 region: CAWSVGGGADTQYF. The CDR3 DNA reads TGTGCCTGGAGTGTTGGCGGGGGGGCCGATACGCAGTATTTT.

The V and J genes are TRBV18 and TRBJ1-1; D is unclear. Trimming cost V 9 bases and J 0 bases, with 14 bases left between them. Germline assignment: CDR1 KGHSH and CDR2 LQKENI. This CDR3 comprises 14 residues. CDR3 nucleotide sequence: TGTGCCAGTATGGAGAGTCTGATGAACACTGAAGCTTTCTTT. Translating it yields CASMESLMNTEAFF.

This chain uses TRBV6-2 or TRBV6-3 with TRBJ1-3; D is ambiguous. This CDR3 spans 13 amino acids. The V gene's germline CDR1 is MNHEY and CDR2 SVGEGT. V gave up 4 bases and J gave up 4 bases, with 8 bases separating them. This CDR3 is CASSFTRGNTIYF. The CDR3 nucleotides are TGTGCCAGCAGTTTTACGAGGGGAAACACCATATATTTT.

The chain employs TRBV5-8 and TRBJ2-1; D not certain. The CDR3 totals 15 residues. Germline V gene sequence: CDR1 SGHTS, CDR2 YDEGEE. V was trimmed by 3 bases and J by 0 bases, leaving 10 bases between them. The CDR3 loop is CASSSRFGSYNEQFF. In nucleotides, the CDR3 is TGTGCCAGCAGCTCCCGATTCGGCTCCTACAATGAGCAGTTCTTC.

This clone was recorded many times. This chain joins TRBV19 and TRBJ1-2; 11 positions match TRBD1. Germline V gene sequence: CDR1 LNHDA, CDR2 SQIVND (reference sequence). The CDR3 spans 14 residues. The V gene end was trimmed by 6 bases and the J gene end by 13 bases; junction bases not matched to a gene: 13. The CDR3 is CASRTLWTGGDITF. The CDR3 DNA reads TGTGCCAGTAGAACCCTATGGACAGGGGGCGATATCACCTTC.

The V and J genes are TRBV2 and TRBJ1-2, with 7 bases lining up with TRBD1. Looked up from germline, CDR1 is SNHLY and CDR2 is FYNNEI. The junction had 6 bases not matched to a gene; V was cut back by 6 bases and J by 2 bases. The CDR3 has 14 residues. This chain's CDR3 is CASRLDRANYGYTF. For the CDR3, the DNA is TGTGCCAGCAGATTAGACAGGGCAAACTATGGCTACACCTTC. The full variable domain, in which reference TRBV2 and TRBJ1-2 provide the parts outside the CDR3, is EPEVTQTPSHQVTQMGQEVILRCVPISNHLYFYWYRQILGQKVEFLVSFYNNEISEKSEIFDDQFSVERPDGSNFTLKIRSTKLEDSAMYFCASRLDRANYGYTFGSGTRLTVV.

The V and J genes are TRBV14 and TRBJ2-7; TRBD1 is a possible D gene (6 bases). Germline CDR1 is SGHDN and CDR2 is FVKESK. V lost 5 bases and J lost 1, with 12 bases in between. CDR3 size: 14 residues. CDR3 in DNA: TGTGCCAGCAGCATGAGGACAGATTCCTACGAGCAGTACTTC. Translating it yields CASSMRTDSYEQYF. The complete variable domain, with remaining parts taken from reference TRBV14 and TRBJ2-7, reads EAGVTQFPSHSVIEKGQTVTLRCDPISGHDNLYWYRRVMGKEIKFLLHFVKESKQDESGMPNNRFLAERTGGTYSTLKVQPAELEDSGVYFCASSMRTDSYEQYFGPGTRLTVT.

In this sample, this clone turned up once. This chain's CDR3 is CASSEVEGETQYF. Here the CDR3 DNA reads TGTGCCAGCAGTGAAGTCGAGGGAGAGACCCAGTACTTC. The V and J genes are TRBV2 and TRBJ2-5; a possible D gene is TRBD2 (5 bases). The CDR3 length is 13 residues. Trimming left V 1 base short and J 4 bases short, with 7 bases between. Germline V gene sequence: CDR1 SNHLY, CDR2 FYNNEI.

The CDR3 protein is CAISRGQAAGETQYF. CDR3 nucleotide sequence: TGTGCCATCAGCCGAGGACAGGCGGCGGGGGAGACCCAGTACTTC. The chain combines TRBV10-3 with TRBJ2-5; TRBD1 is a possible D gene (7 bases). The CDR3 consists of 15 residues. V dropped 6 bases and J dropped 5 bases, with 19 bases sitting between them. CDR1 and CDR2 from the germline V gene are ENHRY and SYGVKD.

This clone was seen a few times. The V gene is TRBV6-5, the J gene TRBJ2-2; D perhaps matches TRBD2 (6 bases). CDR1 is MNHEY and CDR2 is SVGAGI in the germline V gene. The CDR3 is 15 amino acids. The ends were cut back, 3 bases at V and 5 bases at J, with 13 bases in the middle. CDR3 protein: CASSYRGMRTGELFF. CDR3 coding DNA: TGTGCCAGCAGTTATCGGGGGATGCGGACCGGGGAGCTGTTTTTT.

The chain carries TRBV7-8 and TRBJ1-6; 10 positions match TRBD1. The V gene end was trimmed by 3 bases and the J gene end by 10 bases; junction bases not matched to a gene: 9. Germline CDR1 reads SGHVS; CDR2 reads FQNEAQ. CDR3 size: 16 residues. The chain's CDR3 is CASSFAGQGEMSPLHF. The CDR3 DNA reads as TGTGCCAGCAGCTTCGCCGGACAGGGGGAAATGTCACCCCTCCACTTT.

V and J are TRBV24-1 and TRBJ2-3, with D possibly being TRBD1 (6 bases). V lost 9 bases to trimming and J lost 6 bases, with 18 bases between them. Germline V lookup: CDR1 KGHDR, CDR2 SFDVKD. CDR3 length: 14 residues. Here the CDR3 DNA reads TGTGCCACCTCTGGACAGTCCACAGAGGATACGCAGTATTTT. The encoded protein is CATSGQSTEDTQYF.

This chain links TRBV6-5 with TRBJ1-1; 7 bases fit TRBD1. Germline V gives CDR1 MNHEY, CDR2 SVGAGI. Germline trimming cut 3 bases from V and 1 base from J; bases unmatched to any gene: 5. This CDR3 region has 15 residues. CDR3 sequence reads: CASSYSGGKNTEAFF. The DNA for the CDR3 is TGTGCCAGCAGTTATTCAGGGGGGAAGAACACTGAAGCTTTCTTT.

This chain connects TRBV27 to TRBJ1-5; possibly TRBD1 for D (6 bases). The germline V gene encodes CDR1 MNHEY and CDR2 SMNVEV (reference sequence). This CDR3 is 16 amino acids long. Trimming took 8 bases from V and 3 from J, leaving 20 bases between them. Here the CDR3 reads CASGVGINRANQPQHF. The CDR3, as DNA: TGTGCCAGCGGGGTAGGGATAAACAGGGCCAATCAGCCCCAGCATTTT.

This rearrangement joins TRBV9 to TRBJ2-6; D is undetermined. Trimming removed 4 bases from V and 2 bases from J, with 7 bases in between. This CDR3 has 14 residues. Per the germline V gene, CDR1 is SGDLS and CDR2 is YYNGEE. The CDR3 protein is CASSPPPGANVLTF. CDR3 DNA sequence: TGTGCCAGCAGCCCTCCCCCTGGGGCCAACGTCCTGACTTTC. The entire variable domain, with the rest obtained from reference TRBV9 and TRBJ2-6, is as follows: DSGVTQTPKHLITATGQRVTLRCSPRSGDLSVYWYQQSLDQGLQFLIQYYNGEERAKGNILERFSAQQFPDLHSELNLSSLELGDSALYFCASSPPPGANVLTFGAGSRLTVL.

This clone appeared once. CDR3 in amino acids: CASSSGVGEQYF. The CDR3 region has the DNA TGTGCCAGCAGTTCAGGGGTGGGGGAGCAGTACTTC. The chain combines TRBV7-9 with TRBJ2-7; the D gene is possibly TRBD1 (6 bases). Between the trimmed V and J ends, which lost 6 bases and 7 bases, there was a span of 13 bases. This CDR3 is built from 12 residues. Germline-derived CDR1 and CDR2 are SEHNR and FQNEAQ (reference sequence).

The J gene is TRBJ1-1, the V gene TRBV5-1; no clear D gene. Germline V CDR1 and CDR2: SGHRS, YFSETQ. This CDR3 is built from 14 residues. V dropped 3 bases and J dropped 1 base, with 10 bases sitting between them. The CDR3 DNA is TGCGCCAGCAGCTACCGGGATGCGAACACTGAAGCTTTCTTT. Residues: CASSYRDANTEAFF.

Here the CDR3 reads CATSQGGGTQPQHF. The CDR3 region has the DNA TGTGCCACCTCCCAAGGGGGGGGGACTCAGCCCCAGCATTTT. The V call is TRBV19, the J call TRBJ1-5; possible D gene TRBD1, 6 bases. Trimming pared 10 bases from V and 6 bases from J, leaving 19 bases between. CDR1 is LNHDA, CDR2 SQIVND, per germline (reference sequence). The CDR3 totals 14 residues.

V usage is TRBV14 and J usage is TRBJ2-7; 8 bases map to TRBD1. The CDR3 loop spans 14 amino acids. The V and J ends lost 3 bases and 2 bases, in that order; junction bases with no gene match: 3. CDR1 SGHDN and CDR2 FVKESK come from the germline V gene. The CDR3 region is CASSQRQGPYEQYF. The CDR3 coding sequence is TGTGCCAGCAGCCAGAGACAGGGGCCCTACGAGCAGTACTTC.

The gene calls are TRBV28 and TRBJ1-4, with D uncertain. V shed 7 bases and J shed 5 bases, with 8 bases lying between them. The CDR3 is made up of 12 amino acids. The germline gives CDR1 MDHEN, CDR2 SYDVKM. The CDR3 sequence: CASTPRNEKLFF. The CDR3 region has the DNA TGTGCCAGCACCCCACGGAATGAAAAACTGTTTTTT.

This clone appeared a single time. The chain has TRBV6-5 and TRBJ2-7, with 8 bases aligning to TRBD1. The V gene end was trimmed by 7 bases and the J gene end by 6 bases; junction bases not matched to a gene: 8. The CDR3 is 13 amino acids. Germline CDR1 MNHEY, CDR2 SVGAGI. CDR3 bases: TGTGCCAGCAAACCGACAGGGGAGCGCGAGCAGTACTTC. Residues: CASKPTGEREQYF.